This T cell receptor beta chain derives from a study of blood T cell repertoires in COVID-19. Using immunoSEQ multiplex PCR, the repertoire was profiled, and TCRdb retains in-frame clones only, with some absent. The sample lists approximately 89,000 clones, 70% to 90% occurring once. V shed 1 base, J shed 0 bases, and the junction held 8 bases outside the gene matches. CDR1 LNHDA and CDR2 SQIVND come from the germline V gene (reference sequence). This CDR3 is built from 18 residues. V and J are TRBV19 and TRBJ1-5, with 8 nucleotides matching TRBD1. Sequenced sample: peripheral blood. This sequence was found in a man between 65 and 80 years old with acute or convalescent COVID-19. As DNA, the CDR3 is TGTGCCAGTAGTATAGGTCCAGGGGGCCTTTATAGCAATCAGCCCCAGCATTTT. Translation: CASSIGPGGLYSNQPQHF.